Following are 3 T cell receptor beta chains from one sample sequenced in a study of T cell repertoires in cytomegalovirus infection. Their specific antigens are unknown. MiXCR, run by TCRdb on the reads, gives a single entry per CDR3 protein. The repertoire consists of about 900,000 distinct CDR3 sequences, with less than 35% occurring once and the leading ten covering about 14%. Material: cultured CD8+ T cells from PBMCs, obtained from culture after CMV antigen stimulation. These receptors came from a human donor in good health (CMV status not recorded). Some clones in this sample may be carry-over from other donors' samples.

The sample holds a few counts of this clonotype. The chain combines TRBV11-3 with TRBJ2-2; D gene ambiguous. CDR1 and CDR2 from the germline V gene are SGHNT and YENEEA. V was pared by 0 bases and J by 4 bases, with 6 bases between. The CDR3 runs 14 residues. DNA for the CDR3: TGTGCCAGCAGCTTAGAAGGTGGCACCGGGGAGCTGTTTTTT. This encodes CASSLEGGTGELFF.

This clonotype was seen a few times. This sequence joins TRBV6-5 and TRBJ2-2, with D possibly matching TRBD2 (5 bases). CDR3 size: 16 residues. Trimming pared 0 bases from V and 2 bases from J, leaving 10 bases between. CDR1 is MNHEY, CDR2 SVGAGI, per germline. The CDR3 coding sequence is TGTGCCAGCAGTTACTCGAGGGCCCTAAACACCGGGGAGCTGTTTTTT. Its protein is CASSYSRALNTGELFF.

This clonotype has a handful of counts. The J gene is TRBJ1-2, the V gene TRBV24-1; D not resolved. The CDR3 is 16 residues long. The V gene's germline CDR1 is KGHDR and CDR2 SFDVKD. Trimming removed 8 bases from V and 3 bases from J, with 21 bases in between. In nucleotides, the CDR3 is TGTGCCACCACCAGTATCTGGGCAGATAAGGACTATGGCTACACCTTC. This encodes CATTSIWADKDYGYTF.